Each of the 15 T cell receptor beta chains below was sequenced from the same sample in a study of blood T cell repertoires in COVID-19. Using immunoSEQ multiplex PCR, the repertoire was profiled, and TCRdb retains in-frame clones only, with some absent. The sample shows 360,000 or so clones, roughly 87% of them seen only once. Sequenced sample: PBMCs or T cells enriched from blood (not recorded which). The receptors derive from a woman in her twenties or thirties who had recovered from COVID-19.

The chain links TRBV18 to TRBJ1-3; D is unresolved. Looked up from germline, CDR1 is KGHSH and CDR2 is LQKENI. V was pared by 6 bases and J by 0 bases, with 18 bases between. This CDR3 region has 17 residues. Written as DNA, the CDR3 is TGTGCCAGCTCCCGTAATGAGGCTTCCAGCTCTGGAAACACCATATATTTT. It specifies CASSRNEASSSGNTIYF.

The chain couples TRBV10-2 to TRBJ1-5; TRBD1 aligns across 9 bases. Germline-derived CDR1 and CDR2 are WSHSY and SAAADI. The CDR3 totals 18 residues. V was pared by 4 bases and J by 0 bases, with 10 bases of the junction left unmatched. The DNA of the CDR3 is TGCGCCAGCAGTGCGTTAGGGACAGGGCCGTTTAGCAATCAGCCCCAGCATTTT. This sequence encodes CASSALGTGPFSNQPQHF.

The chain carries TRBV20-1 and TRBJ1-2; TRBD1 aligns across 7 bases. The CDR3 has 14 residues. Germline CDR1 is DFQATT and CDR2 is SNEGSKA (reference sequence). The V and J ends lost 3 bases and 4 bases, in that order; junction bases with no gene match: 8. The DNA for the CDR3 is TGCAGTGCTAGTTTTGGTGGACAGGCCTATGGCTACACCTTC. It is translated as CSASFGGQAYGYTF.

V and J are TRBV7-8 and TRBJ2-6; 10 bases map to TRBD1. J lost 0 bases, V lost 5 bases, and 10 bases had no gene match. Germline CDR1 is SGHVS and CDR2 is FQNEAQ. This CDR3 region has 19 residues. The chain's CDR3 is CASSRNQGTGASGANVLTF. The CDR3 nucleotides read TGTGCCAGCAGCCGAAATCAGGGGACAGGGGCCTCTGGGGCCAACGTCCTGACTTTC.

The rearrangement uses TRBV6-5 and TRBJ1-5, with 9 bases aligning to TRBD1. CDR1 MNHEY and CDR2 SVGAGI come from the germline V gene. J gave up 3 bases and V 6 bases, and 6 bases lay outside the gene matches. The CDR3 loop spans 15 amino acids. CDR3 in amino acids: CASRQRTGVNQPQHF. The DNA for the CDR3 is TGTGCCAGCAGACAGAGGACAGGGGTCAATCAGCCCCAGCATTTT.

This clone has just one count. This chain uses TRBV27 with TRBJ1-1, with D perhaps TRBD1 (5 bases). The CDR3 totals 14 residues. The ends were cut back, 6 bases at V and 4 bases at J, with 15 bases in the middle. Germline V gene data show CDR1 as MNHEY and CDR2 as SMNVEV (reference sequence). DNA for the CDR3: TGTGCCAGCAGGGAACGCGGGGGGGGCACTGAAGCTTTCTTT. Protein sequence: CASRERGGGTEAFF.

The CDR3 loop is CSVGQETGELFF. In DNA, the CDR3 is TGCAGCGTCGGACAGGAAACCGGGGAGCTGTTTTTT. The chain carries TRBV29-1 and TRBJ2-2; the match to TRBD1 covers 7 bases. There are 12 residues in the CDR3. The germline gives CDR1 SQVTM, CDR2 ANQGSEA. Unmatched junction bases numbered 3, after V lost 6 bases and J lost 5 bases.

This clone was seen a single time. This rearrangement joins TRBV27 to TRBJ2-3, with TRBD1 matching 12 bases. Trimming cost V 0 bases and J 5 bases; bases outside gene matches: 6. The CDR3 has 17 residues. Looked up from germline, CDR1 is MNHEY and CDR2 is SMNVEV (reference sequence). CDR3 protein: CASSLSGTGGGQDTQYF. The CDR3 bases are TGTGCCAGCAGTTTATCGGGGACAGGGGGCGGGCAAGATACGCAGTATTTT.

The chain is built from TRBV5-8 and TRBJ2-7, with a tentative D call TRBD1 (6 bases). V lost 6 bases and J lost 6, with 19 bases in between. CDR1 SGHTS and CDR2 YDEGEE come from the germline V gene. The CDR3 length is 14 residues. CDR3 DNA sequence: TGTGCCAGCACTAAGGGGACAATCTCCGGCGAGCAGTACTTC. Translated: CASTKGTISGEQYF.

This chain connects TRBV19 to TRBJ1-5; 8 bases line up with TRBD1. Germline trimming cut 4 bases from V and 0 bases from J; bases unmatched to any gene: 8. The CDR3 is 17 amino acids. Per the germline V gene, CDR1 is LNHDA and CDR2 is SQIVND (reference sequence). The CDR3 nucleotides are TGTGCCAGTAGTACCGGACAGGGACGTTATAGCAATCAGCCCCAGCATTTT. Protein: CASSTGQGRYSNQPQHF.

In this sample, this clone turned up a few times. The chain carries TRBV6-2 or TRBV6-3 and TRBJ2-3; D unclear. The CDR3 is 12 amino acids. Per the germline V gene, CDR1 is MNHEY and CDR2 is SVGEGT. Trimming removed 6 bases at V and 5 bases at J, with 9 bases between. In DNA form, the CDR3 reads TGTGCCAGCAGGCCTCCGGGAGATACGCAGTATTTT. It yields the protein CASRPPGDTQYF.

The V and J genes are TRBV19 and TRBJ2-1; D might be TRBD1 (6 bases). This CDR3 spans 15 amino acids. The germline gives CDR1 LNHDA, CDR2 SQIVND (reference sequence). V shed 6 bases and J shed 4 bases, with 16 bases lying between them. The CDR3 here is CASSPSAGDYNEQFF. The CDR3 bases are TGTGCCAGTAGCCCGTCCGCAGGGGATTACAATGAGCAGTTCTTC.

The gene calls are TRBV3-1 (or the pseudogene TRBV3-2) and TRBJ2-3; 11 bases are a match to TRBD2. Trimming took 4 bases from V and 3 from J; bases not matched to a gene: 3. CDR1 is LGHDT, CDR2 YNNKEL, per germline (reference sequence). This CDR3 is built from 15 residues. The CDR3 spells CASSRSGGGTDTQYF. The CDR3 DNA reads TGTGCCAGCAGCCGTAGCGGGGGGGGGACAGATACGCAGTATTTT.

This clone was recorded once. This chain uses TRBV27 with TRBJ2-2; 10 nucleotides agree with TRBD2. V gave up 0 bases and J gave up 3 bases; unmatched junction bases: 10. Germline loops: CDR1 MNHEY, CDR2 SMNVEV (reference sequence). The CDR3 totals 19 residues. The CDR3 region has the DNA TGTGCCAGCAGTTTATCTGAACTAGCGGGAAATATGGACACCGGGGAGCTGTTTTTT. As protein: CASSLSELAGNMDTGELFF.

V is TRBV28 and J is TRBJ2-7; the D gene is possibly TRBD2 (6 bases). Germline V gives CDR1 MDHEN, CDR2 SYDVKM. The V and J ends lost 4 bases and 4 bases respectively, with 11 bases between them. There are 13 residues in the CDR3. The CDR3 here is CASSWTSGYEQYF. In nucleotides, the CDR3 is TGTGCCAGCAGTTGGACCAGCGGGTACGAGCAGTACTTC. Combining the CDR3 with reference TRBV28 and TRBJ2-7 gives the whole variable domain DVKVTQSSRYLVKRTGEKVFLECVQDMDHENMFWYRQDPGLGLRLIYFSYDVKMKEKGDIPEGYSVSREKKERFSLILESASTNQTSMYLCASSWTSGYEQYFGPGTRLTVT.